This T cell receptor (beta chain) was sequenced in a study of CD8 T cells in Susac syndrome. Sequencing targeted TCR beta in T cells from blood (CD8+ and CD4+). The V gene's germline CDR1 is SGHRS and CDR2 YFSETQ. With 4 bases removed from V and 5 bases from J, the gap between germline ends came to 22 bases. CDR3 length equals 17 residues. Random hexamers were used to reverse transcribe the RNA input (roughly 0.5 to 1 ug). The immunoSEQ assay covered 54 Vbeta and 13 Jbeta segments for CDR3. One entry per CDR3 protein, called by TCRdb with MiXCR from the immunoSEQ multiplex PCR reads. The repertoire holds hundreds of thousands of distinct CDR3 sequences, with approximately 89% as singletons.

This clonotype originated in a human donor with multiple sclerosis. Sequenced sample: CD8+ T cells from PBMCs. The chain employs TRBV5-1 and TRBJ2-1; D gene ambiguous. In DNA, the CDR3 is TGCGCCAGCAGCCATCCCATGGGGTTCACCAGCAACAATGAGCAGTTCTTC. Amino acid sequence: CASSHPMGFTSNNEQFF.